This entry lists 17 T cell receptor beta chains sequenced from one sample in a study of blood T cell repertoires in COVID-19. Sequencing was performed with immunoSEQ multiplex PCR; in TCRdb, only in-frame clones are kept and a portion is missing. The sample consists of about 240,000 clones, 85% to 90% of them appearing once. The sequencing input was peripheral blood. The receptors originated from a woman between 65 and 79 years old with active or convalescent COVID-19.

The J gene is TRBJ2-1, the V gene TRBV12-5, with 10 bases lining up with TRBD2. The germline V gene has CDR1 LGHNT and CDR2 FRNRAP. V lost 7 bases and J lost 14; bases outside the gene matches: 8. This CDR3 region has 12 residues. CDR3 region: CASDNSGGIKFF. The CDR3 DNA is TGTGCTAGTGATAATAGCGGGGGGATTAAGTTCTTC.

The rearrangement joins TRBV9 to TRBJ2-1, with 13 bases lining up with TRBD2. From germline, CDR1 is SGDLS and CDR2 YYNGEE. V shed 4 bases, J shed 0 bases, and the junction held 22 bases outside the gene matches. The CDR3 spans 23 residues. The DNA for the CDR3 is TGTGCCAGCAGCCCCAGAGGACTAGCGGGGGAGGTGTATAGCGCCAACTCCTACAATGAGCAGTTCTTC. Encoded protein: CASSPRGLAGEVYSANSYNEQFF.

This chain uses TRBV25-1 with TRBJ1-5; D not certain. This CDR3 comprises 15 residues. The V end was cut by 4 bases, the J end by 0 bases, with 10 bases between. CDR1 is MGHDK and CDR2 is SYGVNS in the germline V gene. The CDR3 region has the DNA TGTGCCAGCAGTGGGGCGGGGTATAGCAATCAGCCCCAGCATTTT. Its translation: CASSGAGYSNQPQHF.

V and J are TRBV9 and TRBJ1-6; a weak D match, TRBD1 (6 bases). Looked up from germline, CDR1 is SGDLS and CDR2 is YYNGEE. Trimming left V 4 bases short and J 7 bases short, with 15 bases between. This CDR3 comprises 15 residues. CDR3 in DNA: TGTGCCAGCAGCTCCGTAGGGGGTAAGAATTCACCCCTCCACTTT. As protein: CASSSVGGKNSPLHF.

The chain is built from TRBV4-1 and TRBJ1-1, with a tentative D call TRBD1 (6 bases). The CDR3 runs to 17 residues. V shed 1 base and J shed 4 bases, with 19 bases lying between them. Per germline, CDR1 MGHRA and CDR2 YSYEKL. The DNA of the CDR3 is TGCGCCAGCAGCCAAGTCACTCCATCTACAGGGAGCACTGAAGCTTTCTTT. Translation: CASSQVTPSTGSTEAFF.

The CDR3 spells CASGTTGGYGYTF. CDR3 bases: TGTGCCAGCGGTACGACAGGGGGCTATGGCTACACCTTC. This chain links TRBV7-9 with TRBJ1-2; TRBD1 agrees at 9 bases. The CDR3 extends over 13 amino acids. Germline CDR1 SEHNR, CDR2 FQNEAQ (reference sequence). The V gene end was trimmed by 8 bases and the J gene end by 4 bases; junction bases not matched to a gene: 5.

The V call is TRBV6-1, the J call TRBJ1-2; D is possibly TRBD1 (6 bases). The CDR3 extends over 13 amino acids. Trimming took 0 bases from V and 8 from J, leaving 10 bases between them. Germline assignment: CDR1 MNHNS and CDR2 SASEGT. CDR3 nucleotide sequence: TGTGCCAGCAGTGAAGCGGTCAGGGGCGGCTACACCTTC. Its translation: CASSEAVRGGYTF.

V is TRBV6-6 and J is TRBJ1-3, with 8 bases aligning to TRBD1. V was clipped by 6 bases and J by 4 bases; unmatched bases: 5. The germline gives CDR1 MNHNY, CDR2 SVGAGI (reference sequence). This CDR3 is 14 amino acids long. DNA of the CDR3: TGTGCCAGCAGGGGCCAGGGGGCGGGAAACACCATATATTTT. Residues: CASRGQGAGNTIYF.

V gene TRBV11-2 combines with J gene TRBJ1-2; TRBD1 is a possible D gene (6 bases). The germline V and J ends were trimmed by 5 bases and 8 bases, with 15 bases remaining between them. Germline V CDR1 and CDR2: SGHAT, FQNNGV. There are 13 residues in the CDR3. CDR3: CASSPYRVNGYTF. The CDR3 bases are TGTGCCAGCAGCCCCTACAGGGTTAACGGCTACACCTTC.

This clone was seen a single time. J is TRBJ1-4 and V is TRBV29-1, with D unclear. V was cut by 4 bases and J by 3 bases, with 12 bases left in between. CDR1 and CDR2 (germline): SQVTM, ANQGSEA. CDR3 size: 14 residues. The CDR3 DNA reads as TGCAGCGTTGGGGTCCAGGATCCTAATGAAAAACTGTTTTTT. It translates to CSVGVQDPNEKLFF.

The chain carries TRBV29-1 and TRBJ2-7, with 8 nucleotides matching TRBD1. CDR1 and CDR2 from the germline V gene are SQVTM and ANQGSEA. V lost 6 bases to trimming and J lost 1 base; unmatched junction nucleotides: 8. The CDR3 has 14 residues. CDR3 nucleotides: TGCAGCGTGGAGGCCAGGGGGCCGTCCTACGAGCAGTACTTC. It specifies CSVEARGPSYEQYF.

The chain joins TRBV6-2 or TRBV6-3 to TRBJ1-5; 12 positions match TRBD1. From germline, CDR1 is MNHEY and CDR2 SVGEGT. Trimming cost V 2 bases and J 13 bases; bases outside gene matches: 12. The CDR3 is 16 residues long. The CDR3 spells CASSYPTRDRGRSQHF. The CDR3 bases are TGTGCCAGCAGTTACCCTACCCGGGACAGGGGGCGGTCACAGCATTTT.

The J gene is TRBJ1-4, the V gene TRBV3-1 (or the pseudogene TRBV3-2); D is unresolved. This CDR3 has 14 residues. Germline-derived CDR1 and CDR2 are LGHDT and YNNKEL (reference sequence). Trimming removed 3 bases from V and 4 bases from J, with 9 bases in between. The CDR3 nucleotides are TGTGCCAGCAGCCAGGGCCGTTATAATGAAAAACTGTTTTTT. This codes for CASSQGRYNEKLFF.

CDR3: CASSFLLAGNNEQFF. CDR3 nucleotides: TGTGCCAGCAGCTTTCTACTAGCGGGAAACAATGAGCAGTTCTTC. The V and J genes are TRBV7-2 and TRBJ2-1; 10 positions match TRBD2. This CDR3 spans 15 amino acids. V was clipped by 3 bases and J by 5 bases; unmatched bases: 4. Germline V gene sequence: CDR1 SGHTA, CDR2 FQGNSA.

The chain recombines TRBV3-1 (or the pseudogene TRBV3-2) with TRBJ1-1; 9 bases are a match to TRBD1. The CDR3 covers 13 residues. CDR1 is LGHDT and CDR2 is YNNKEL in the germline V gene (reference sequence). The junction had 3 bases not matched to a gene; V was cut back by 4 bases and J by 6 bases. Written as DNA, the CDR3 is TGTGCCAGCAGCCTACAGGGGGCCGCTGAAGCTTTCTTT. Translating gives CASSLQGAAEAFF.

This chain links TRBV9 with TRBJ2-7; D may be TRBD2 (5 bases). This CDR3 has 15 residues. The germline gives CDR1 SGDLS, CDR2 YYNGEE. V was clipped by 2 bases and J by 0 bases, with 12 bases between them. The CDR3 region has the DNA TGTGCCAGCAGCGTCAGAAGACGGGACTCCTACGAGCAGTACTTC. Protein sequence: CASSVRRRDSYEQYF.

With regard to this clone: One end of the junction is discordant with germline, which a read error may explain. CDR3 in amino acids: CASSYLIGTGGEVFF. Here the CDR3 DNA reads TGTGCCAGCAGTTATCTGATAGGGACAGGCGGGGAAGTTTTCTTT. J is TRBJ1-1 and V is TRBV6-2 or TRBV6-3; 8 bases align to TRBD1. This CDR3 comprises 15 residues. Germline V gene sequence: CDR1 MNHEY, CDR2 SVGEGT.